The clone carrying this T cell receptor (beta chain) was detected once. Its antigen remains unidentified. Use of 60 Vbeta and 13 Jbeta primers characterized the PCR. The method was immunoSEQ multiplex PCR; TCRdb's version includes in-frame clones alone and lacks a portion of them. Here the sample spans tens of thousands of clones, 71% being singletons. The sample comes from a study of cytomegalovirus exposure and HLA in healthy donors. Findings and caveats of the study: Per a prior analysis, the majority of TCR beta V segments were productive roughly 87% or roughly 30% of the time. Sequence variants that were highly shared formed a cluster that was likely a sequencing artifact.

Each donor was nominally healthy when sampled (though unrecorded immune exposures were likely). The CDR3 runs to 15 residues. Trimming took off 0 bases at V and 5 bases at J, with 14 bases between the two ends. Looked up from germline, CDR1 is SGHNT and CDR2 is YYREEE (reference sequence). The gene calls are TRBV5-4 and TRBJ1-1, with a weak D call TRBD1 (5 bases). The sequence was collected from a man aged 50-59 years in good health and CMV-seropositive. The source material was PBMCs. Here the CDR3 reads CASSLVSRARTEAFF. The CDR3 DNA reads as TGTGCCAGCAGCTTGGTGAGCAGGGCAAGGACTGAAGCTTTCTTT.